The TCR beta chain described here comes from a study of T cells expressing NK-cell markers. Looking at the study overall: Seven HCMV-seropositive donors and one seronegative donor made up the eight sequenced donors. Study-wide results and caveats: HCMV specificity of expanded NKG2C+ T cell clones remained unclear.

Notes on this clonotype: Its antigen remains unidentified.

Looked up from germline, CDR1 is MNHEY and CDR2 is SMNVEV (reference sequence). This CDR3 contains 16 residues. TCRdb reprocessed the 5' RACE reads and stores each CDR3 protein as one record, lacking DNA. The table lists around 470,000 distinct CDR3 sequences. V is TRBV27 and J is TRBJ2-7; the TCRdb call, TRBD2, lacks DNA for checking. Sample: blood T cells: a sorted CD56 or NKG2C T cell subset, CD4+ or CD8+ T cells, or bulk PBMC T cells (not recorded which). This receptor was obtained from a woman aged 45-60 years in good health. Here the CDR3 reads CASSNLGLAGEGEQYF.